The 20 T cell receptor beta chains in this list originate from one sample, sequenced in a study of CD8+ T cells in alopecia areata. Treatment noted: oral pan-JAK inhibitor, 5-10 mg twice daily. RNA was extracted and reverse transcribed into cDNA as the sequencing template. Sequencing was performed with immunoSEQ multiplex PCR; in TCRdb, only in-frame clones are kept and a portion is missing. The sample gives about 140,000 clones, around 87% of which show up once; around 13% is in the top ten. The sample here was CD8+ T cells sorted from blood, taken at week 4, from a patient treated with tofacitinib. Every receptor here comes from a human donor with alopecia areata.

This rearrangement joins TRBV4-1 to TRBJ2-5, with D possibly TRBD2 on 5 matching bases. Germline V gene lookup returns CDR1 MGHRA and CDR2 YSYEKL. The CDR3 totals 14 residues. The V end was cut by 1 base, the J end by 2 bases, with 8 bases between. CDR3 DNA sequence: TGCGCCAGCAGCCAAGTAGGACTGCAAGAGACCCAGTACTTC. It yields the protein CASSQVGLQETQYF.

The chain has TRBV27 and TRBJ2-2, with 10 bases matching TRBD2. J gave up 9 bases and V 2 bases, and 3 bases lay outside the gene matches. This CDR3 has 14 residues. CDR1 and CDR2 from the germline V gene are MNHEY and SMNVEV (reference sequence). The CDR3, as DNA: TGTGCCAGCAGTTTAGGGACTAGCGTCTGGGAGCTGTTTTTT. Translated, it gives CASSLGTSVWELFF.

The rearrangement joins TRBV15 to TRBJ2-3, with unresolved D. The CDR3 runs 15 residues. The germline V gene has CDR1 LNHNV and CDR2 YYDKDF (reference sequence). Trimming shortened V by 0 bases and J by 2 bases, and 9 bases separated the two germline ends. In nucleotides, the CDR3 is TGTGCCACCAGCAGAGAGGTATCGCCCACAGATACGCAGTATTTT. As protein: CATSREVSPTDTQYF. The full variable domain, in which reference TRBV15 and TRBJ2-3 provide the parts outside the CDR3, is DAMVIQNPRYQVTQFGKPVTLSCSQTLNHNVMYWYQQKSSQAPKLLFHYYDKDFNNEADTPDNFQSRRPNTSFCFLDIRSPGLGDTAMYLCATSREVSPTDTQYFGPGTRLTVL.

J is TRBJ1-5 and V is TRBV4-1, with D uncertain. Germline lookup yields CDR1 MGHRA and CDR2 YSYEKL. This CDR3 region has 15 residues. V was trimmed by 2 bases and J by 1 base, leaving 9 bases between them. The CDR3 DNA reads as TGCGCCAGCAGCCAAAGAACTGACAGCAATCAGCCCCAGCATTTT. Protein product: CASSQRTDSNQPQHF.

The chain couples TRBV4-2 to TRBJ2-7; D unclear. V lost 1 base and J lost 5, with 9 bases in between. CDR1 LGHNA and CDR2 YNFKEQ come from the germline V gene. This CDR3 contains 13 residues. The CDR3 region has the DNA TGTGCCAGCAGCCAAGGGGCGACCGACGAGCAGTACTTC. Protein sequence: CASSQGATDEQYF.

The chain has TRBV18 and TRBJ1-5; D remains unclear. The V and J ends lost 0 bases and 4 bases respectively, with 4 bases between them. Germline V gene data show CDR1 as KGHSH and CDR2 as LQKENI. This CDR3 region has 13 residues. CDR3: CASSPPENQPQHF. As DNA, the CDR3 is TGTGCCAGCTCACCACCGGAGAATCAGCCCCAGCATTTT. Based on the CDR3 plus reference TRBV18 and TRBJ1-5, the full variable domain is NAGVMQNPRHLVRRRGQEARLRCSPMKGHSHVYWYRQLPEEGLKFMVYLQKENIIDESGMPKERFSAEFPKEGPSILRIQQVVRGDSAAYFCASSPPENQPQHFGDGTRLSIL.

This clone was picked up one time. The chain combines TRBV11-2 with TRBJ2-1; no reliable D call. V was cut by 2 bases and J by 7 bases, with 9 bases left in between. The germline V gene encodes CDR1 SGHAT and CDR2 FQNNGV. The CDR3 length is 13 residues. The CDR3 sequence is CASSLLVVNEQFF. The CDR3 region has the DNA TGTGCCAGCAGCTTACTAGTAGTGAATGAGCAGTTCTTC.

The chain carries TRBV29-1 and TRBJ1-2, with D possibly TRBD1 on 5 matching bases. Trimming removed 3 bases from V and 6 bases from J, with 8 bases in between. Germline V gene data show CDR1 as SQVTM and CDR2 as ANQGSEA. The CDR3 covers 11 residues. The CDR3 DNA reads TGCAGCGTTGAGATCAGGGATGGCTACACCTTC. It translates to CSVEIRDGYTF.

The chain combines TRBV27 with TRBJ1-6; D not resolved. The CDR3 is made up of 14 amino acids. The ends were cut back, 7 bases at V and 7 bases at J, with 14 bases in the middle. CDR1 is MNHEY and CDR2 is SMNVEV in the germline V gene (reference sequence). Written as DNA, the CDR3 is TGTGCCAGCACGTACGCTGCTATCAATTCACCCCTCCACTTT. Translating it yields CASTYAAINSPLHF.

In its sample, this clone was seen a few times. The rearrangement links TRBV7-9 to TRBJ2-7; TRBD1 matches at 11 bases. CDR3 size: 15 residues. The germline CDR1 and CDR2 sequences are SEHNR and FQNEAQ (reference sequence). With 3 bases clipped from V and 5 bases from J, the junction kept 6 bases outside the gene matches. DNA for the CDR3: TGTGCCAGCAGCTTCCGGGACAGGGGGACCCACGAGCAGTACTTC. It yields the protein CASSFRDRGTHEQYF. Together with reference TRBV7-9 and TRBJ2-7, the CDR3 gives the full variable domain: DTGVSQNPRHKITKRGQNVTFRCDPISEHNRLYWYRQTLGQGPEFLTYFQNEAQLEKSRLLSDRFSAERPKGSFSTLEIQRTEQGDSAMYLCASSFRDRGTHEQYFGPGTRLTVT.

The chain couples TRBV10-2 to TRBJ1-6; TRBD1 might be the D (6 bases). V lost 6 bases to trimming and J lost 3 bases, with 12 bases between them. Looked up from germline, CDR1 is WSHSY and CDR2 is SAAADI. This CDR3 region has 15 residues. CDR3 protein: CASRPDSNYNSPLHF. Here the CDR3 DNA reads TGCGCCAGCAGACCGGACAGCAACTATAATTCACCCCTCCACTTT.

J is TRBJ2-3 and V is TRBV18; 10 positions agree with TRBD2. CDR3 size: 15 residues. V shed 2 bases and J 2 bases; nucleotides not matched to a gene: 1. Germline V lookup: CDR1 KGHSH, CDR2 LQKENI. CDR3 bases: TGTGCCAGCTCACCAGGGACTAGCGACACAGATACGCAGTATTTT. This encodes CASSPGTSDTDTQYF. The full variable domain, its missing parts supplied by reference TRBV18 and TRBJ2-3, is NAGVMQNPRHLVRRRGQEARLRCSPMKGHSHVYWYRQLPEEGLKFMVYLQKENIIDESGMPKERFSAEFPKEGPSILRIQQVVRGDSAAYFCASSPGTSDTDTQYFGPGTRLTVL.

The chain couples TRBV9 to TRBJ2-3; D is unresolved. There are 14 residues in the CDR3. The germline CDR1 and CDR2 sequences are SGDLS and YYNGEE. V was cut by 0 bases and J by 0 bases, with 5 bases left in between. The CDR3 nucleotides are TGTGCCAGCAGCGTAGCCGGGAGCACAGATACGCAGTATTTT. Translating it yields CASSVAGSTDTQYF.

The chain links TRBV5-1 to TRBJ2-5; 9 bases line up with TRBD1. Per germline, CDR1 SGHRS and CDR2 YFSETQ. V lost 4 bases, J lost 5 bases, and 9 bases stayed unmatched. The length of the CDR3 is 15 residues. CDR3 sequence reads: CASSTGTGPRETQYF. CDR3 nucleotides: TGCGCCAGCAGCACCGGGACAGGGCCTAGGGAGACCCAGTACTTC.

The chain combines TRBV4-1 with TRBJ1-1; D not certain. Trimming left V 0 bases short and J 4 bases short, with 3 bases between. The CDR3 loop spans 12 amino acids. CDR1 and CDR2 (germline): MGHRA, YSYEKL. CDR3 in DNA: TGCGCCAGCAGCCAAGACGGCACTGAAGCTTTCTTT. It encodes CASSQDGTEAFF.

The genes are TRBV7-9 and TRBJ1-5; D call uncertain. The CDR3 has 16 residues. V lost 5 bases and J lost 3, with 17 bases in between. The germline V gene has CDR1 SEHNR and CDR2 FQNEAQ (reference sequence). The CDR3 DNA reads TGTGCCAGCAGCAACCACTGGGAGGGTGTCAATCAGCCCCAGCATTTT. This codes for CASSNHWEGVNQPQHF.

This sequence joins TRBV27 and TRBJ2-5; 8 bases match TRBD1. V trimming: 4 bases; J trimming: 1 base; junction bases outside the gene matches: 5. CDR1 is MNHEY and CDR2 is SMNVEV in the germline V gene (reference sequence). The CDR3 loop spans 15 amino acids. CDR3 sequence reads: CASSSLTGVQETQYF. The CDR3 DNA is TGTGCCAGCAGTTCCCTGACAGGGGTCCAAGAGACCCAGTACTTC.

The chain recombines TRBV29-1 with TRBJ2-7; 7 bases fit TRBD1. Per germline, CDR1 SQVTM and CDR2 ANQGSEA. Trimming at V came to 2 bases and at J to 2 bases, leaving 3 bases not matched to a gene. The CDR3 covers 13 residues. CDR3 nucleotides: TGCAGCGTTGAACAGGGGGTCCCCTACGAGCAGTACTTC. This gives the protein CSVEQGVPYEQYF.

Remarks on this clone: Other DNA sequences of this sample code for an identical CDR3. In DNA form, the CDR3 reads TGTGCCAGTGGGCCGCCGAACTATGGCTACACCTTC. Translating it yields CASGPPNYGYTF. The chain joins TRBV19 to TRBJ1-2; D unresolved. V was clipped by 8 bases and J by 2 bases, with 9 bases between them. This CDR3 contains 12 residues. Germline V gene lookup returns CDR1 LNHDA and CDR2 SQIVND (reference sequence).

The count of this clone is one. The rearrangement joins TRBV14 to TRBJ1-2; 7 bases fit TRBD1. J gave up 2 bases and V 0 bases, and 6 bases lay outside the gene matches. From germline, CDR1 is SGHDN and CDR2 FVKESK. The CDR3 runs 16 residues. CDR3 bases: TGTGCCAGCAGCCAAGATTTCGGCAGGGGGAACTATGGCTACACCTTC. Translated, it gives CASSQDFGRGNYGYTF.